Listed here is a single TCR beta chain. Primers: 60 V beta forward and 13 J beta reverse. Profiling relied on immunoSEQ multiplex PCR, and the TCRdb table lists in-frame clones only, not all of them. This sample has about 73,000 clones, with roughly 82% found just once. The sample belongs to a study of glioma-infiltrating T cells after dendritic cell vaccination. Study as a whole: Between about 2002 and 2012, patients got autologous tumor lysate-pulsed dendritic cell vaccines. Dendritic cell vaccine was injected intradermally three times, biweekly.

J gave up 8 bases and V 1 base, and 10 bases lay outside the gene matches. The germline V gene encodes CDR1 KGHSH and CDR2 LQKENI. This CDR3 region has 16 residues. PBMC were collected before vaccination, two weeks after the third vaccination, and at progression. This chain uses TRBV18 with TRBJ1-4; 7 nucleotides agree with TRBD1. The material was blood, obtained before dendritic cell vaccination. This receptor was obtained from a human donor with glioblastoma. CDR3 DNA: TGTGCCAGCTCACCACAGGGGGCCCAAGCCTCCGAAAAACTGTTTTTT. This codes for CASSPQGAQASEKLFF.